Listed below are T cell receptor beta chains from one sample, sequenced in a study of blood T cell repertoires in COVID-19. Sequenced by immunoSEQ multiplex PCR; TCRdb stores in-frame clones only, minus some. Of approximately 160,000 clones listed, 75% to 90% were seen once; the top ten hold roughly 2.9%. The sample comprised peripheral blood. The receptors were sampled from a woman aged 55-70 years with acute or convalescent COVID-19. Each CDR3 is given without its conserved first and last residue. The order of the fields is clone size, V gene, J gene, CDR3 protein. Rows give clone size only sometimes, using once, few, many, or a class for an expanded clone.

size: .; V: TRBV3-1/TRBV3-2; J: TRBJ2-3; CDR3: ASSWTSGGSDTQY
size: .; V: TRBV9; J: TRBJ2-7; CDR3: ASTRTGSSYEQY
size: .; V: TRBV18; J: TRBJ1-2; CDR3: ASWGPAPFGYT
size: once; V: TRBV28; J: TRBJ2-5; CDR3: ASSLRSGETQY
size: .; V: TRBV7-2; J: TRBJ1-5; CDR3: ASSLAQGRSNQPQH
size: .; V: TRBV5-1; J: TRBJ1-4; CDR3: ASSSQGANEKLF
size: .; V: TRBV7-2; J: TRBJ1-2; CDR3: ASSLGSFKGDYGYT
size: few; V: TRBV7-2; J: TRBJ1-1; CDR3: ASRLYTEAF
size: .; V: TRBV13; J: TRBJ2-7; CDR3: ASSFRRNSYEQY
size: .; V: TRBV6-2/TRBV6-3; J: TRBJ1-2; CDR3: ASSYAGQGGGYGYT
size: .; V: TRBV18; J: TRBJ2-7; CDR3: ASSPDTYEQY
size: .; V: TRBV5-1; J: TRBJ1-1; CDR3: ASSLEGIMNTEAF
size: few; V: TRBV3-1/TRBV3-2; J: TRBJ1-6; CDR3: ASSQRGGVGAYNSPLH
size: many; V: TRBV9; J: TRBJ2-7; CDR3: ASSVGPGREQY
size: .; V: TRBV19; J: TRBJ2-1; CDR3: ASSIGGVGNEQF
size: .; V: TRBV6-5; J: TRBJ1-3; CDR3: ASSYDRGGNTIY
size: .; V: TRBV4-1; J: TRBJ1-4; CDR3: ASSPGQGTTNEKLF
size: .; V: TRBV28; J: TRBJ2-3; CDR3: ASKSAGDSTDTQY
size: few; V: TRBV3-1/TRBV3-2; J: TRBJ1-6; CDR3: ASSQARDRVSPLH
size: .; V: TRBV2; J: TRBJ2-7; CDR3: ASSAPDRFTYEQY
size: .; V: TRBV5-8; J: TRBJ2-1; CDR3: ASSLDAGTGYGNEQF
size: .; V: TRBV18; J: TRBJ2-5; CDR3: ASSFTSGGNQETQY
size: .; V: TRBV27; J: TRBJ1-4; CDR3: ASSNTGLTNEKLF
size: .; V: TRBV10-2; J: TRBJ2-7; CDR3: ASSESVRGSSYEQY
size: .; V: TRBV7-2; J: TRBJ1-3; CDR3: ASSFQGNSGNTIY
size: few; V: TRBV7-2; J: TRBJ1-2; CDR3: ASSLRWRSDGGYT
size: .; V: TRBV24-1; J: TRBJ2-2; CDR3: ATGGGTLDRVNTGELF
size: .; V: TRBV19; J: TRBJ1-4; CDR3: ASSRPPTNEKLF
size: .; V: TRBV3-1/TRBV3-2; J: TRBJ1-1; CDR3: ASSQLKEGTEAF
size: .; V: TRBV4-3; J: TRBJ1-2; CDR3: ASSLSYRDRENYGYT
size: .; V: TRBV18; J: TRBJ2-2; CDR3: ASSFLAGAPNTGELF
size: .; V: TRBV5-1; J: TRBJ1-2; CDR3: ASSLADGGMNYGYT
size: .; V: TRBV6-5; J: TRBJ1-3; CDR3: ASSYRGQGRGNTIY
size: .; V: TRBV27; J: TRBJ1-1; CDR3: ASSLEGENTEAF
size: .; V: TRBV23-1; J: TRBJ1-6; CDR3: ASCSRPGGREGSPLH